The 9 T cell receptor beta chains presented below share a single source sample, sequenced in a study of regulatory T cells in long-lasting Graves disease. Libraries of TCR beta came from iRepertoire HTBI primers plus Arm-PCR of CDR3 regions. TCRdb re-called the multiplex PCR reads through MiXCR, storing one row per CDR3 protein. The sample has about 420,000 distinct CDR3 sequences; roughly 15% are singletons. The time point denotes: newly diagnosed GD, antithyroid drugs for less than 3 months. Scientists built the TCR library using RNA that was extracted from PBMCs. This sample also appeared in a second study, on T cells in Graves' hyperthyroidism and ophthalmopathy.

Here the sequenced sample was peripheral blood mononuclear cells (PBMCs), taken at new diagnosis, from a patient treated with antithyroid drugs. All receptors derive from a woman aged 18 to 35 with Graves disease.

The chain employs TRBV28 and TRBJ2-2; D possibly matches TRBD1 or TRBD2 (5 bases each). The CDR3 has 13 residues. Trimming left V 5 bases short and J 6 bases short, with 10 bases between. Germline CDR1 and CDR2: MDHEN and SYDVKM. This CDR3 reads CASSGLGPGELFF. The CDR3 DNA reads TGTGCCAGCAGTGGGTTGGGACCCGGGGAGCTGTTTTTT. Full variable domain (outside the CDR3, taken from reference TRBV28 and TRBJ2-2): DVKVTQSSRYLVKRTGEKVFLECVQDMDHENMFWYRQDPGLGLRLIYFSYDVKMKEKGDIPEGYSVSREKKERFSLILESASTNQTSMYLCASSGLGPGELFFGEGSRLTVL.

This clonotype was counted between two and nine times. The chain has TRBV20-1 and TRBJ2-6, with D tentatively TRBD1 (6 bases). Looked up from germline, CDR1 is DFQATT and CDR2 is SNEGSKA (reference sequence). V dropped 3 bases and J dropped 0 bases, with 15 bases sitting between them. CDR3 length: 17 residues. CDR3 in amino acids: CSARYTGILSGANVLTF. CDR3 nucleotides: TGCAGTGCTAGGTATACAGGGATCCTCTCTGGGGCCAACGTCCTGACTTTC.

Many counts were recorded for this clonotype. The V gene is TRBV20-1, the J gene TRBJ2-2; maybe TRBD1 (6 bases). Deletions cut 0 bases from V and 4 bases from J, with 21 bases between. Germline V CDR1 and CDR2: DFQATT, SNEGSKA (reference sequence). This CDR3 is built from 18 residues. The CDR3 reads CSARDLSTGPSLTGELFF. DNA of the CDR3: TGCAGTGCTAGAGATCTGTCGACAGGTCCTTCACTCACCGGGGAGCTGTTTTTT.

The chain uses TRBV3-1 and TRBJ1-2; 10 bases agree with TRBD1. Germline V gives CDR1 LGHDT, CDR2 YNNKEL (reference sequence). After removal of 5 bases from V and 6 bases from J, the junction contained 12 bases not matched to a gene. CDR3 size: 16 residues. The CDR3 DNA is TGTGCCAGCAGCGATCCGGGACAGGGGATGAAGGATGGCTACACCTTC. Translating gives CASSDPGQGMKDGYTF.

This clonotype has at least ten counts. The J gene is TRBJ1-1, the V gene TRBV28; D may be TRBD1 (5 bases). Germline V CDR1 and CDR2: MDHEN, SYDVKM. The CDR3 totals 13 residues. Trimming removed 2 bases from V and 6 bases from J, with 10 bases in between. CDR3 in amino acids: CASSLPGRAEAFF. The CDR3 region has the DNA TGTGCCAGCAGTTTACCAGGGCGGGCTGAAGCTTTCTTT.

This clonotype was found many times. V usage is TRBV30 and J usage is TRBJ2-7, with 11 bases that match TRBD2. The CDR3 has 15 amino acids. Trimming removed 2 bases from V and 4 bases from J; junction bases left unmatched: 7. Germline V gene lookup returns CDR1 GTSNPN and CDR2 SVGIG (reference sequence). CDR3 sequence (DNA): TGTGCCTGGAGTATTCCGGGACTAGCGGCATACGAGCAGTACTTC. Protein sequence: CAWSIPGLAAYEQYF.

Points on this clonotype: This may be a read error, as it is one base from a much larger clone. The chain employs TRBV6-5 and TRBJ1-1, with D possibly matching TRBD1 (6 bases). Trimming removed 4 bases at V and 8 bases at J, with 8 bases between. Germline loops: CDR1 MNHEY, CDR2 SVGAGI. This CDR3 is 11 amino acids long. The CDR3 spells CASSWTVEAFF. In nucleotides, the CDR3 is TGTGCCAGCAGTTGGACAGTCGAAGCTTTCTTT.

This clonotype was seen repeatedly, ten times or more. The rearrangement uses TRBV29-1 and TRBJ2-7, with D possibly TRBD2 on 5 matching bases. Trimming cost V 7 bases and J 0 bases, with 10 bases left between them. The CDR3 runs to 12 residues. Germline CDR1 is SQVTM and CDR2 is ANQGSEA. CDR3 sequence reads: CSARTHSYEQYF. The DNA for the CDR3 is TGCAGCGCCAGGACTCACTCCTACGAGCAGTACTTC.

This clonotype was recorded a few times. The chain couples TRBV3-1 to TRBJ2-5; D is perhaps TRBD1 (5 bases). The V gene lost 0 bases and the J gene lost 1 base, with 9 bases spanning the gap. CDR1 is LGHDT, CDR2 YNNKEL, per germline (reference sequence). This CDR3 comprises 15 residues. The CDR3 bases are TGTGCCAGCAGCCAAGACAGGGCTGTCCAAGAGACCCAGTACTTC. This gives the protein CASSQDRAVQETQYF.